This section outlines one T cell receptor beta chain sequence together with its context. No antigen is known for it. Per-base qualities were not stored, and no clone one base away is much larger. Collaborating institutions collected whole blood in K2EDTA tubes following their own protocols. Collaborator samples were shipped for TCRbeta analysis as frozen whole blood, isolated PBMCs, or DNA extracted from either sample type. This sample was taken from a study of blood T cell repertoires in COVID-19 (TCRdb year 2020). With regard to the full study: Samples covering the acute and convalescent phases of COVID-19 were provided by collaborators in the United States, Italy and Spain. The material from the prospective study consisted of cDNA or gDNA derived from T cells, B-cell-depleted T cells, or PBMCs. Deeply sampled blood TCRbeta repertoires from subjects exposed to, actively infected with, or recovered from COVID-19 were included in the dataset. HLA class I and class II types, where available, came from metadata supplied by the sample provider rather than from assay-based typing. Sample metadata almost always included a de-identified subject ID, COVID-19 status, age in years and sex. The samples were drawn from the first 160 participants of the ongoing ImmuneRACE study and from over 950 subjects provided by 6 global collaborators. The repertoires were released in a freely available public database meant as a resource for research on the immune response to SARS-CoV-2.

Trimming costs V 6 bases and J 7 bases, and their ends lie 15 bases apart. CDR1 and CDR2 are drawn from the germline V gene: MDHEN, SYDVKM. The CDR3 has 13 amino acids, counting the end cysteine and phenylalanine. Only the CDR3 region is kept as DNA, spanning 39 bases read in frame from base 1. Overall results and qualifications from the work: The amount of clinical and demographic metadata varied by source and participant and was provided uncurated.

TCRbeta CDR3 regions were amplified from genomic DNA by means of the immunoSEQ Assay, a bias-controlled multiplex PCR. The original pipeline was this. Nucleated cell counts per sample were estimated from amplification of reference gene primers within the assay. To quantify the absolute abundance of each unique TCRbeta CDR3 rearrangement, sequence reads were collapsed and filtered. For each sample, productive Simpson clonality was calculated by taking the square root of Simpson's diversity index across productive rearrangements. In TCRdb, the immuneACCESS table is reduced to in-frame sequences with V and J assigned. These tables do not hold every clone; where another copy was compared, an unresolved V gene accounts for under half, and the others remain unexplained. That table gives V, J and clone size, and the DNA gave D and trimming. The sample contains more than 95,000 clones, around 86% of them found a single time. 5% to 6% of the sample is held by the ten biggest clonotypes.

The sequence derives from a human donor in a cohort sampled during active COVID-19. The V and J segments used are TRBV28 and TRBJ2-5; TRBD1 is a possible D gene, resting on 5 matching bases. Material for sequencing was peripheral blood. The DNA sequence is given as TGTGCCAGCAGATACAGGTCAACGGGGACCCAGTACTTC. Its protein product is CASRYRSTGTQYF.